This is a list of T cell receptor beta chains from one sample in a study of shared clonotypes between healthy human individuals. Produced via immunoSEQ multiplex PCR; TCRdb's table is partial and in-frame only. The sample includes about 2 million clones, about 95% of them seen just once. The sequencing sample was made of naive CD8+ T cells sorted from blood. These receptors were collected from a man aged 18-30 years in good health. Each CDR3 is given with its conserved first and last residue. D genes are given only for firm matches. A row's size may be missing; if present it is once, few, many or a size class.

>TRBJ2-5|NA|NA|TRBV27
TGTGCCAGCATGGACACCCTCCAAGAGACCCAGTACTTC
CASMDTLQETQYF
>TRBJ2-7|NA|TRBD1|TRBV27
TGTGCCAGCAGTCCGTCCTCCGGGACAGCAGCCTACGAGCAGTACTTC
CASSPSSGTAAYEQYF
>TRBJ2-7|once|TRBD2|TRBV5-1
TGCGCCAGCAGCTTGGCCGGGGGTTTGCGTCTAGCGGGAGACTACGAGCAGTACTTC
CASSLAGGLRLAGDYEQYF
>TRBJ2-7|once|TRBD1|TRBV18
TGTGCCAGCTCACCACAGATGGGAGACAGGGATTACGAGCAGTACTTC
CASSPQMGDRDYEQYF
>TRBJ1-6|NA|NA|TRBV7-2
TGTGCCAGCAGCTTAGGGAGCGTTTCACCCCTCCACTTT
CASSLGSVSPLHF
>TRBJ2-2|NA|NA|TRBV5-1
TGCGCCAGCAGCTTGGCAGGGGTGAACACCGGGGAGCTGTTTTTT
CASSLAGVNTGELFF
>TRBJ2-1|NA|TRBD1|TRBV6-5
TGTGCCAGCAGTTGGGACAGAAGCTCCTACAATGAGCAGTTCTTC
CASSWDRSSYNEQFF
>TRBJ1-2|NA|TRBD1|TRBV5-4
TGTGCCAGCAGCTTGGAAGGGACAGGGAAGAACTATGGCTACACCTTC
CASSLEGTGKNYGYTF
>TRBJ1-5|NA|TRBD1|TRBV27
TGTGCCAGCAGTTTCACAGGGGAGGGACAGCCCCAGCATTTT
CASSFTGEGQPQHF
>TRBJ2-7|NA|NA|TRBV7-9
TGTGCCAGCACCCCGGCAGGGGCCTACGAGCAGTACTTC
CASTPAGAYEQYF
>TRBJ2-7|NA|NA|TRBV11-3
TGTGCCAGCAGCTTGAGGCCCGATTACGAGCAGTACTTC
CASSLRPDYEQYF
>TRBJ2-4|NA|TRBD2|TRBV7-9
TGTGCCAGCAGCTTAGCTGCGGGGGAAGAAAACATTCAGTACTTC
CASSLAAGEENIQYF
>TRBJ2-7|NA|NA|TRBV10-1
TGCGCCAGCAGTGAAGGGAGTCGAGCGGACTCCTACGAGCAGTACTTC
CASSEGSRADSYEQYF
>TRBJ1-4|NA|TRBD1|TRBV4-1
TGCGCCAGCCAGGGGGGGAGTAATGAAAAACTGTTTTTT
CASQGGSNEKLFF
>TRBJ2-2|once|NA|TRBV5-6
TGTGCCAGCAGCTTCGGGACCGCACACACCGGGGAGCTGTTTTTT
CASSFGTAHTGELFF
>TRBJ2-1|once|NA|TRBV5-1
TGCGCCAGCAGCTTCGGAGGGTACAATGAGCAGTTCTTC
CASSFGGYNEQFF
>TRBJ2-7|once|NA|TRBV5-6
TGTGCCAGCAGCCCTGGCCCCGACTCATTGAGCTCCTACGAGCAGTACTTC
CASSPGPDSLSSYEQYF
>TRBJ2-3|NA|NA|TRBV7-8
TGTGCCAGCAGCTTAGGGGGGCGTGCAGATACGCAGTATTTT
CASSLGGRADTQYF
>TRBJ2-7|once|NA|TRBV5-6
TGTGCCAGCAGGGCCCACGCCTCCTACGAGCAGTACTTC
CASRAHASYEQYF
>TRBJ1-1|NA|NA|TRBV7-9
TGTGCCAGCAGCCCGACCCAGGTGAACACTGAAGCTTTCTTT
CASSPTQVNTEAFF
>TRBJ2-7|once|NA|TRBV27
TGTGCCAGCAGTTTGATAGAGACCCCTTACGAGCAGTACTTC
CASSLIETPYEQYF
>TRBJ2-5|NA|NA|TRBV6-1
TGTGCCAGCAGTGAAGTCCGAAGCGGGGAGACCCAGTACTTC
CASSEVRSGETQYF
>TRBJ2-7|NA|NA|TRBV19
TGTGCCAGTAGTATTGCAGGGTTTGCCTACGAGCAGTACTTC
CASSIAGFAYEQYF